This T cell receptor beta chain was sequenced in a study of blood T cell repertoires in COVID-19. Recovered Cohort 3 donors showed two negative PCRs, clearance, or symptom resolution. This CDR3 region has 14 residues. The germline gives CDR1 MNHNS, CDR2 SASEGT. Trimming stripped 3 bases from V and 2 bases from J, with 11 bases between. Here immunoSEQ multiplex PCR was the method, and the copy in TCRdb shows in-frame clones only, minus some. Altogether about 180,000 clones are present, 75% to 90% being singletons, with the ten largest covering about 6.3%. This sequence originates from a man aged 35 to 55 who had recovered from COVID-19. The V gene is TRBV6-1, the J gene TRBJ2-7; possible D gene TRBD1, 5 bases. Material: PBMCs or T cells enriched from blood (not recorded which). CDR3 coding DNA: TGTGCCAGCAGTGATCTGGGGCACCCCTACGAGCAGTACTTC. Residues: CASSDLGHPYEQYF.